What follows are 5 T cell receptor beta chains derived from one specimen sequenced in a study of control samples from healthy donors and cancer patients. TCRdb's copy holds only in-frame clones and misses some; the assay was immunoSEQ multiplex PCR. The sample records around 63,000 clones, approximately 87% being singletons. Sequencing input: PBMCs. These receptors originate from a woman aged 50 to 60 with head and neck cancer.

The V and J genes are TRBV29-1 and TRBJ1-4; TRBD1 matches at 8 bases. The CDR3 length is 13 residues. V lost 7 bases to trimming and J lost 5 bases; unmatched junction nucleotides: 6. Germline CDR1 is SQVTM and CDR2 is ANQGSEA. Here the CDR3 reads CSAWTGWNEKLFF. CDR3 DNA: TGCAGCGCCTGGACAGGGTGGAATGAAAAACTGTTTTTT.

The chain employs TRBV4-1 and TRBJ1-6, with D perhaps TRBD1 (6 bases). CDR3 length equals 16 residues. Trimming took 1 base from V and 7 from J, leaving 14 bases between them. Looked up from germline, CDR1 is MGHRA and CDR2 is YSYEKL. In nucleotides, the CDR3 is TGCGCCAGCAGCCAAGCTACAGGGAACCCGAATTCACCCCTCCACTTT. Translated: CASSQATGNPNSPLHF.

The chain is built from TRBV10-1 and TRBJ2-7; the match to TRBD1 covers 9 bases. Trimming at V came to 5 bases and at J to 5 bases, leaving 4 bases not matched to a gene. The CDR3 consists of 13 residues. Germline V gene lookup returns CDR1 WNHNN and CDR2 SYGVQD (reference sequence). For the CDR3, the DNA is TGCGCCAGCAGTTCGGGACAGGGCAACGAGCAGTACTTC. Its protein product is CASSSGQGNEQYF.

The rearrangement uses TRBV27 and TRBJ2-7; the D gene is possibly TRBD2 (5 bases). CDR1 and CDR2 (germline): MNHEY, SMNVEV (reference sequence). V gave up 2 bases and J gave up 5 bases, with 16 bases separating them. This CDR3 comprises 15 residues. The CDR3 reads CASSLERAQTDEQYF. The CDR3 DNA follows: TGTGCCAGCAGTTTAGAGAGGGCCCAAACCGACGAGCAGTACTTC.

V usage is TRBV6-6 and J usage is TRBJ2-7, with D possibly being TRBD2 (6 bases). This CDR3 region has 14 residues. Trimming cost V 2 bases and J 1 base, with 9 bases left between them. Looked up from germline, CDR1 is MNHNY and CDR2 is SVGAGI (reference sequence). The CDR3 sequence: CASSYGEASYEQYF. CDR3 nucleotides: TGTGCCAGCAGTTACGGGGAGGCTTCCTACGAGCAGTACTTC.